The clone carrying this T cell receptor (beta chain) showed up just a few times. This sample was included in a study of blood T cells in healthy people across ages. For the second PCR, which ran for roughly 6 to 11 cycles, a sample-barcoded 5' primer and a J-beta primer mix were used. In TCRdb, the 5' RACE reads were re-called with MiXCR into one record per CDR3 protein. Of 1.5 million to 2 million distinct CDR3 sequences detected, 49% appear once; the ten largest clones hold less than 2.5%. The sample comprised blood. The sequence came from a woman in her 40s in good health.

The CDR3 nucleotides read TGTGCCAGCACCACGGGACTAGCGGGGGGGACCTACGAGCAGTACTTC. Encoded protein: CASTTGLAGGTYEQYF. J is TRBJ2-7 and V is TRBV27; 16 bases fit TRBD2. Losses at the gene ends were 7 bases for V and 2 bases for J; bases not matched to a gene: 5. CDR1 is MNHEY, CDR2 SMNVEV, per germline (reference sequence). The CDR3 sequence is 16 residues long.